The 32 T cell receptor beta chains below all came from one sample that was sequenced in a study of blood T cell repertoires in COVID-19. Only in-frame clones appear in the TCRdb table, and some are missing; sequencing was by immunoSEQ multiplex PCR. This table holds about 330,000 clones, about 87% found once. Sequencing was carried out using PBMCs or T cells enriched from blood (not recorded which). The source is a man younger than 40 who had recovered from COVID-19.

This clone is a singleton in its sample. The chain combines TRBV16 with TRBJ2-1; TRBD2 is a possible D gene (5 bases). Trimming removed 1 base from V and 3 bases from J, with 10 bases in between. Germline lookup yields CDR1 KGHSY and CDR2 FQNENV. CDR3 length: 15 residues. DNA for the CDR3: TGTGCCAGCAGCCAATTTCGGGGAGACTACAATGAGCAGTTCTTC. Its translation: CASSQFRGDYNEQFF.

CDR3 residues: CASSLGGRLPNQPQHF. DNA of the CDR3: TGTGCCAGCAGCTTAGGGGGGCGGCTTCCCAATCAGCCCCAGCATTTT. The chain couples TRBV7-8 to TRBJ1-5; possible D gene TRBD1, 6 bases. The V end was cut by 1 base, the J end by 3 bases, with 13 bases between. The CDR3 loop spans 16 amino acids. Germline-derived CDR1 and CDR2 are SGHVS and FQNEAQ. The complete variable domain, with remaining parts taken from reference TRBV7-8 and TRBJ1-5, reads GAGVSQSPRYKVAKRGQDVALRCDPISGHVSLFWYQQALGQGPEFLTYFQNEAQLDKSGLPSDRFFAERPEGSVSTLKIQRTQQEDSAVYLCASSLGGRLPNQPQHFGDGTRLSIL.

The chain employs TRBV5-4 and TRBJ2-2; the match to TRBD1 covers 9 bases. This CDR3 spans 15 amino acids. Trimming at V came to 0 bases and at J to 9 bases, leaving 6 bases not matched to a gene. Germline V lookup: CDR1 SGHNT, CDR2 YYREEE (reference sequence). DNA of the CDR3: TGTGCCAGCAGCTTGGCGGGACAGGGTTCGAGGGAGCTGTTTTTT. This codes for CASSLAGQGSRELFF.

The rearrangement joins TRBV20-1 to TRBJ2-5; D not certain. Germline-derived CDR1 and CDR2 are DFQATT and SNEGSKA (reference sequence). The CDR3 covers 11 residues. V lost 3 bases, J lost 2 bases, and 4 bases lay in between. The CDR3 nucleotides read TGCAGTGCTAGTCAGCAAGAGACCCAGTACTTC. This encodes CSASQQETQYF.

About this clone itself: Other DNA sequences in the same sample also yield this CDR3. The V gene is TRBV18, the J gene TRBJ2-7, with 9 nucleotides matching TRBD1. After removal of 3 bases from V and 5 bases from J, the junction contained 5 bases not matched to a gene. The CDR3 extends over 14 amino acids. Germline CDR1 and CDR2: KGHSH and LQKENI. The chain's CDR3 is CASSPGQGAHEQYF. The CDR3 DNA is TGTGCCAGCTCACCGGGACAGGGAGCTCACGAGCAGTACTTC.

V and J are TRBV3-1 (or the pseudogene TRBV3-2) and TRBJ1-5; 8 bases are a match to TRBD1. The germline CDR1 and CDR2 sequences are LGHDT and YNNKEL (reference sequence). Unmatched junction bases numbered 4, after V lost 1 base and J lost 5 bases. This CDR3 is 15 amino acids long. CDR3 residues: CASSQGAGGDQPQHF. As DNA, the CDR3 is TGTGCCAGCAGCCAAGGGGCAGGGGGCGATCAGCCCCAGCATTTT.

This clone has only a few counts. The chain is built from TRBV18 and TRBJ1-2, with D perhaps matching TRBD1 (6 bases). CDR1 is KGHSH, CDR2 LQKENI, per germline. The V end lost 2 bases, the J end lost 4 bases, and 11 bases lay between the germline ends. The CDR3 has 14 amino acids. The chain's CDR3 is CASSPLDSLYGYTF. The CDR3 bases are TGTGCCAGCTCACCATTGGACAGCCTCTATGGCTACACCTTC. Looking up the rest from reference TRBV18 and TRBJ1-2 gives the full variable domain: NAGVMQNPRHLVRRRGQEARLRCSPMKGHSHVYWYRQLPEEGLKFMVYLQKENIIDESGMPKERFSAEFPKEGPSILRIQQVVRGDSAAYFCASSPLDSLYGYTFGSGTRLTVV.

V is TRBV27 and J is TRBJ2-3; 11 bases are a match to TRBD2. The CDR3 loop spans 17 amino acids. The germline gives CDR1 MNHEY, CDR2 SMNVEV (reference sequence). The junction had 6 bases not matched to a gene; V was cut back by 2 bases and J by 2 bases. In nucleotides, the CDR3 is TGTGCCAGCAGTTTAGTAGCGGGGGGGCCTCTCACAGATACGCAGTATTTT. Amino acids: CASSLVAGGPLTDTQYF.

The chain employs TRBV27 and TRBJ1-5; D gene uncertain. The germline gives CDR1 MNHEY, CDR2 SMNVEV (reference sequence). This CDR3 has 17 residues. V was shortened by 0 bases and J by 3 bases, with 15 bases between the two germline ends. The CDR3 protein is CASSLSIGGIPNQPQHF. The DNA for the CDR3 is TGTGCCAGCAGTTTATCGATCGGCGGGATACCCAATCAGCCCCAGCATTTT.

The V and J genes are TRBV6-1 and TRBJ1-1, with a weak D call TRBD1 (5 bases). The CDR3 length is 14 residues. Germline V gene sequence: CDR1 MNHNS, CDR2 SASEGT. The V end was cut by 1 base, the J end by 4 bases, with 10 bases between. CDR3 residues: CASSEVREATEAFF. The CDR3 nucleotides are TGTGCCAGCAGTGAAGTCAGGGAGGCCACTGAAGCTTTCTTT.

This chain uses TRBV5-1 with TRBJ2-7; 7 bases fit TRBD1. There are 13 residues in the CDR3. Germline CDR1 is SGHRS and CDR2 is YFSETQ. Trimming cost V 2 bases and J 3 bases; bases outside gene matches: 2. The CDR3 reads CASSFQGVYEQYF. CDR3 coding DNA: TGCGCCAGCAGCTTTCAGGGGGTCTACGAGCAGTACTTC. Supplemented by reference TRBV5-1 and TRBJ2-7, the full variable domain reads KAGVTQTPRYLIKTRGQQVTLSCSPISGHRSVSWYQQTPGQGLQFLFEYFSETQRNKGNFPGRFSGRQFSNSRSEMNVSTLELGDSALYLCASSFQGVYEQYFGPGTRLTVT.

This chain links TRBV6-2 or TRBV6-3 with TRBJ2-1, with 12 bases fitting TRBD2. V lost 5 bases and J lost 5; bases outside the gene matches: 7. In germline, CDR1 is MNHEY, CDR2 SVGEGT. CDR3 length equals 16 residues. For the CDR3, the DNA is TGTGCCAGCAGTCTCCGTCCTAGCGGGGGGGACAATGAGCAGTTCTTC. Amino acid sequence: CASSLRPSGGDNEQFF.

This sequence joins TRBV28 and TRBJ2-2, with 7 bases lining up with TRBD1. J gave up 0 bases and V 6 bases, and 7 bases lay outside the gene matches. Germline CDR1 is MDHEN and CDR2 is SYDVKM. The CDR3 loop spans 16 amino acids. CDR3 residues: CASSFDRATNTGELFF. In DNA, the CDR3 is TGTGCCAGCAGCTTCGACAGGGCCACGAACACCGGGGAGCTGTTTTTT.

The rearrangement links TRBV5-1 to TRBJ2-1, with 12 nucleotides matching TRBD2. The CDR3 sequence is 14 residues long. CDR1 and CDR2 from the germline V gene are SGHRS and YFSETQ. Trimming at V came to 7 bases and at J to 7 bases, leaving 6 bases not matched to a gene. Here the CDR3 reads CASHELAGGNEQFF. The CDR3 bases are TGCGCCAGCCACGAACTAGCGGGGGGAAATGAGCAGTTCTTC.

J is TRBJ2-7 and V is TRBV7-9; 9 positions agree with TRBD1. The CDR3 has 13 residues. The germline V gene has CDR1 SEHNR and CDR2 FQNEAQ (reference sequence). The trim removed 5 bases at V and 3 bases at J, leaving 2 bases unmatched. CDR3 DNA sequence: TGTGCCAGCAGCCGACAGGGGGACTACGAGCAGTACTTC. Encoded protein: CASSRQGDYEQYF. Drawing the rest from reference TRBV7-9 and TRBJ2-7, the complete variable domain is DTGVSQNPRHKITKRGQNVTFRCDPISEHNRLYWYRQTLGQGPEFLTYFQNEAQLEKSRLLSDRFSAERPKGSFSTLEIQRTEQGDSAMYLCASSRQGDYEQYFGPGTRLTVT.

The chain employs TRBV15 and TRBJ2-7; D call uncertain. V lost 1 base and J 4 bases, leaving 8 bases between the germline ends. This CDR3 comprises 13 residues. Germline CDR1 is LNHNV and CDR2 is YYDKDF (reference sequence). The CDR3 loop reads CATSRAVKYEQYF. In nucleotides, the CDR3 is TGTGCCACCAGCAGAGCCGTTAAATACGAGCAGTACTTC. Complete variable domain (other parts from reference TRBV15 and TRBJ2-7): DAMVIQNPRYQVTQFGKPVTLSCSQTLNHNVMYWYQQKSSQAPKLLFHYYDKDFNNEADTPDNFQSRRPNTSFCFLDIRSPGLGDTAMYLCATSRAVKYEQYFGPGTRLTVT.

The rearrangement links TRBV29-1 to TRBJ1-3; unclear D gene. There are 13 residues in the CDR3. With 6 bases removed from V and 2 bases from J, the gap between germline ends came to 11 bases. Germline V CDR1 and CDR2: SQVTM, ANQGSEA. The CDR3 bases are TGCAGCGTGCAACCGGGGACTGGAAACACCATATATTTT. Protein sequence: CSVQPGTGNTIYF.

The rearrangement uses TRBV6-4 and TRBJ1-2, with 11 bases identical to TRBD1. Germline V gene sequence: CDR1 MRHNA, CDR2 SNTAGT. The CDR3 consists of 14 residues. The trim removed 4 bases at V and 7 bases at J, leaving 5 bases unmatched. The CDR3 DNA reads as TGTGCCAGCAGTGGAACGGGACAGGGGGGTGGCTACACCTTC. Translated: CASSGTGQGGGYTF.

Only a few counts were recorded for this clone. The rearrangement joins TRBV11-2 to TRBJ1-2; D remains unclear. Germline V lookup: CDR1 SGHAT, CDR2 FQNNGV. V was clipped by 5 bases and J by 4 bases, with 26 bases between them. The CDR3 covers 18 residues. The CDR3 coding sequence is TGTGCCAGCAGCGCCCCCTCTCCCGGGGTCTCGGGGATCTATGGCTACACCTTC. Protein sequence: CASSAPSPGVSGIYGYTF.

This chain joins TRBV6-1 and TRBJ2-2, with 8 bases aligning to TRBD2. The CDR3 is made up of 16 amino acids. The junction had 6 bases not matched to a gene; V was cut back by 3 bases and J by 3 bases. Germline V gene data show CDR1 as MNHNS and CDR2 as SASEGT. CDR3 DNA sequence: TGTGCCAGCAGTGACATATCTAGCGGGTACACCGGGGAGCTGTTTTTT. Amino acid sequence: CASSDISSGYTGELFF.

The chain combines TRBV6-1 with TRBJ2-7; D may be TRBD1 (6 bases). Trimming pared 1 base from V and 0 bases from J, leaving 10 bases between. CDR3 length: 15 residues. The V gene's germline CDR1 is MNHNS and CDR2 SASEGT. The CDR3 DNA follows: TGTGCCAGCAGTGAAGGGGACATTGACTCCTACGAGCAGTACTTC. Protein: CASSEGDIDSYEQYF.

The genes are TRBV6-6 and TRBJ2-7; 9 bases match TRBD1. This CDR3 region has 16 residues. In germline, CDR1 is MNHNY, CDR2 SVGAGI (reference sequence). After removal of 7 bases from V and 4 bases from J, the junction contained 14 bases not matched to a gene. The CDR3 DNA reads TGTGCCAGCATTCTACCCCGGGACAGGGCTTTTTACGAGCAGTACTTC. This sequence encodes CASILPRDRAFYEQYF.

There are many counts of this clone. Other DNA variants within this sample encode the same CDR3. This CDR3 is CASSLQGWSNQPQHF. The CDR3 coding sequence is TGTGCCAGCAGTCTACAGGGATGGAGCAATCAGCCCCAGCATTTT. The chain employs TRBV5-8 and TRBJ1-5; a possible D gene is TRBD1 (6 bases). Germline CDR1 SGHTS, CDR2 YDEGEE. Trimming removed 5 bases at V and 1 base at J, with 13 bases between. The length of the CDR3 is 15 residues.

The V and J genes are TRBV4-2 and TRBJ2-1; 9 nucleotides match TRBD2. V was pared by 1 base and J by 9 bases, with 4 bases of the junction left unmatched. CDR1 LGHNA and CDR2 YNFKEQ come from the germline V gene. The CDR3 runs to 14 residues. The CDR3 loop reads CASSQGAGGREQFF. The CDR3 bases are TGTGCCAGCAGCCAAGGGGCGGGGGGGCGTGAGCAGTTCTTC.

This chain connects TRBV5-1 to TRBJ2-5, with 8 bases matching TRBD2. V gave up 0 bases and J gave up 5 bases; unmatched junction bases: 9. The germline CDR1 and CDR2 sequences are SGHRS and YFSETQ. This CDR3 spans 16 amino acids. The CDR3: CASSLALAGGVETQYF. In DNA form, the CDR3 reads TGCGCCAGCAGCTTGGCGTTGGCGGGGGGCGTTGAGACCCAGTACTTC.

This sequence joins TRBV5-1 and TRBJ2-1; 11 nucleotides line up with TRBD2. The CDR3 totals 16 residues. After removal of 0 bases from V and 6 bases from J, the junction contained 5 bases not matched to a gene. The germline V gene encodes CDR1 SGHRS and CDR2 YFSETQ. CDR3 nucleotide sequence: TGCGCCAGCAGCTTGGAGTTTAGCGGGGGGGTCAATGAGCAGTTCTTC. The encoded protein is CASSLEFSGGVNEQFF.

Only one count was recorded for this clone. The gene calls are TRBV5-1 and TRBJ1-2, with a weak D call TRBD1 (5 bases). Germline CDR1 and CDR2: SGHRS and YFSETQ. CDR3 length equals 14 residues. Deletions cut 2 bases from V and 4 bases from J, with 12 bases between. The CDR3 region has the DNA TGCGCCAGCAGCTTCTCAGGGCCTAGCTATGGCTACACCTTC. Protein product: CASSFSGPSYGYTF.

V gene TRBV24-1 combines with J gene TRBJ1-3; tentative D call: TRBD1 (5 bases). The V end lost 2 bases, the J end lost 4 bases, and 11 bases lay between the germline ends. Per germline, CDR1 KGHDR and CDR2 SFDVKD. The CDR3 loop spans 15 amino acids. The CDR3 spells CATSDSTGFGNTIYF. The CDR3 DNA sequence: TGTGCCACCAGTGATTCAACAGGATTCGGAAACACCATATATTTT.

Only one count was recorded for this clone. The V gene is TRBV9, the J gene TRBJ1-2; 10 bases line up with TRBD1. The CDR3 length is 16 residues. The V gene end was trimmed by 1 base and the J gene end by 5 bases; junction bases not matched to a gene: 8. Germline CDR1 is SGDLS and CDR2 is YYNGEE. CDR3 nucleotide sequence: TGTGCCAGCAGCGTATTCCCCGGGACAGGGGAATATGGCTACACCTTC. Encoded protein: CASSVFPGTGEYGYTF.

This clone was recorded once. The chain combines TRBV2 with TRBJ2-2, with 10 bases that match TRBD1. CDR3 length equals 16 residues. The germline gives CDR1 SNHLY, CDR2 FYNNEI. J lost 2 bases, V lost 6 bases, and 6 bases had no gene match. The CDR3 region has the DNA TGTGCCAGCAGCCGGGACAGGGGCTTTAACACCGGGGAGCTGTTTTTT. It codes for CASSRDRGFNTGELFF.

V is TRBV11-2 and J is TRBJ2-7; 10 bases are a match to TRBD2. This CDR3 spans 15 amino acids. V gave up 4 bases and J gave up 0 bases; unmatched junction bases: 3. Germline CDR1 is SGHAT and CDR2 is FQNNGV. CDR3 amino acids: CASSSSGGSSYEQYF. As DNA, the CDR3 is TGTGCCAGCAGCTCTAGCGGGGGTAGCTCCTACGAGCAGTACTTC.

The rearrangement joins TRBV5-1 to TRBJ2-7; D not certain. The CDR3 has 13 amino acids. The germline V gene encodes CDR1 SGHRS and CDR2 YFSETQ. Trimming took off 0 bases at V and 3 bases at J, with 7 bases between the two ends. The CDR3 loop reads CASSLELFYEQYF. CDR3 bases: TGCGCCAGCAGCTTGGAACTTTTCTACGAGCAGTACTTC.